The present T cell receptor (beta chain) was sequenced within a study of T cell repertoires in cytomegalovirus infection. MiXCR was run by TCRdb on the reads, yielding one entry per CDR3 protein. The repertoire holds about a million distinct CDR3 sequences, with about 33% as singletons. After removal of 10 bases from V and 0 bases from J, the junction contained 0 bases not matched to a gene. From germline, CDR1 is KGHDR and CDR2 SFDVKD. The CDR3 is 12 amino acids. Many counts were recorded for this clonotype. Its antigen is not identified. The chain carries TRBV24-1 and TRBJ2-3; TRBD2 aligns across 7 bases. The source was cultured CD8+ T cells from PBMCs, collected from culture after CMV antigen stimulation. The sequence was obtained from a human donor in good health (CMV status not recorded). Some clones in this sample may be carry-over from other donors' samples. CDR3 sequence reads: CATGGSTDTQYF. CDR3 nucleotides: TGTGCCACGGGGGGGAGCACAGATACGCAGTATTTT.